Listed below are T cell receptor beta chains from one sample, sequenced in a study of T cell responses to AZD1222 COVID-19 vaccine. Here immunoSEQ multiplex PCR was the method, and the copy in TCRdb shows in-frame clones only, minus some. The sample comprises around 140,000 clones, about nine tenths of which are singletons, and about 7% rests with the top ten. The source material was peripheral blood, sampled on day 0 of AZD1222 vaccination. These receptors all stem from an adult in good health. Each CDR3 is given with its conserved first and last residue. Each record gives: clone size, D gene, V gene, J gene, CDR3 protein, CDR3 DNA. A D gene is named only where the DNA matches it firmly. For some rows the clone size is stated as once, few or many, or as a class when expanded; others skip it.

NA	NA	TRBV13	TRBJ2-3	CASQFRGAQGGKGDTQYF	TGTGCCAGCCAATTCAGGGGGGCTCAAGGGGGCAAAGGAGATACGCAGTATTTT
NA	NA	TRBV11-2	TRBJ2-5	CASSLGRAGTAKETQYF	TGTGCCAGCAGCTTAGGACGAGCCGGGACTGCAAAAGAGACCCAGTACTTC
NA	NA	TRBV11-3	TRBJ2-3	CASSSDGATDTQYF	TGTGCCAGCAGCTCCGACGGGGCCACAGATACGCAGTATTTT
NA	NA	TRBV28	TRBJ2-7	CASSPRDGAHEQYF	TGTGCCAGCAGTCCTCGGGACGGAGCCCACGAGCAGTACTTC
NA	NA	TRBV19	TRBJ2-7	CASSRDGVVNYEQYF	TGTGCCAGTAGCCGGGACGGAGTAGTTAACTACGAGCAGTACTTC
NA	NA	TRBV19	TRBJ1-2	CATSPAAAGGYTF	TGTGCCACCTCACCAGCGGCAGCGGGAGGCTACACCTTC
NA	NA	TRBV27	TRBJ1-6	CASSRRDLAPLHF	TGTGCCAGCAGTCGTAGGGATTTGGCACCCCTCCACTTT
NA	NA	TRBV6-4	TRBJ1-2	CASSTREGYTF	TGTGCCAGCAGTACAAGAGAGGGCTACACCTTC
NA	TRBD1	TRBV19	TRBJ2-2	CASSPMTGGGGTGELFF	TGTGCCAGTAGTCCGATGACAGGGGGCGGTGGGACCGGGGAGCTGTTTTTT
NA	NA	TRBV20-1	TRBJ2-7	CSASRRGGSYEQYF	TGCAGTGCTAGTAGAAGGGGGGGCTCCTACGAGCAGTACTTC
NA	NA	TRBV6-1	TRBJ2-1	CASSDYQRNEQFF	TGTGCCAGCAGTGATTATCAGCGCAATGAGCAGTTCTTC
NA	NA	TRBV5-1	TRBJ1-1	CASSLAGPEATEAFF	TGCGCCAGCAGCTTGGCAGGCCCCGAGGCCACTGAAGCTTTCTTT
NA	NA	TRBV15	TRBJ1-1	CATTSLRGGNTEAFF	TGTGCCACCACCTCCCTGCGGGGCGGGAACACTGAAGCTTTCTTT
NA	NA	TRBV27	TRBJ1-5	CASSSQGWGGQPQHF	TGTGCCAGCAGTTCCCAGGGTTGGGGGGGTCAGCCCCAGCATTTT
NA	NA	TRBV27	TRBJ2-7	CASISQGHEQYF	TGTGCCAGCATCTCTCAGGGCCACGAGCAGTACTTC
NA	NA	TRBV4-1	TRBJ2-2	CASSQGRGGAVNTGELFF	TGCGCCAGCAGCCAAGGGAGGGGCGGGGCCGTGAACACCGGGGAGCTGTTTTTT
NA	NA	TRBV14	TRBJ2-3	CASRTGHSTDTQYF	TGTGCCAGCAGAACGGGACATTCCACAGATACGCAGTATTTT
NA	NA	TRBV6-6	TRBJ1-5	CASSPHSNQPQHF	TGTGCCAGCAGTCCGCATAGCAATCAGCCCCAGCATTTT
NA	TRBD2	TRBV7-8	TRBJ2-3	CASSLASSGGPDTQYF	TGTGCCAGCAGCTTAGCGAGTAGCGGGGGCCCGGATACGCAGTATTTT
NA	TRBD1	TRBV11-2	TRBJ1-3	CASSLYGGTGAGNTIYF	TGTGCCAGCAGCTTATATGGCGGGACAGGGGCCGGAAACACCATATATTTT
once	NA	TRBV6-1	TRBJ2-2	CASSAVLAGRNTGELFF	TGTGCCAGCAGTGCGGTATTGGCGGGGAGGAACACCGGGGAGCTGTTTTTT
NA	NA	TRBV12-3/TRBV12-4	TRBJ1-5	CASSFRNQPQHF	TGTGCCAGCAGTTTTAGAAATCAGCCCCAGCATTTT
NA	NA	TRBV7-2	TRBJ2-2	CASSLAGLVSNTGELFF	TGTGCCAGCAGCTTAGCGGGTTTAGTCTCGAACACCGGGGAGCTGTTTTTT
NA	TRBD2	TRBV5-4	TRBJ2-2	CASSFPSGGSNTGELFF	TGTGCCAGCAGCTTTCCTAGCGGGGGGTCTAACACCGGGGAGCTGTTTTTT
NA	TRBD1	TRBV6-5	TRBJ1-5	CASRTGPSNQPQHF	TGTGCCAGCCGGACAGGACCAAGCAATCAGCCCCAGCATTTT